The clone carrying this TCR beta chain occurred many times. Its cognate antigen is unknown. This sample is part of a study of blood T cells in healthy people across ages. Every donor gave 8 to 10 milliliters of peripheral blood. The total RNA that was extracted per sample amounted to at least 5 micrograms. Study-level findings and limits: With naive T cell percentage, TCR beta diversity showed a strong correlation.

Through a sample-barcoded 5' primer and a J-beta primer mix, a second PCR was run for roughly 6 to 12 cycles. MiXCR was run by TCRdb on the 5' RACE reads, yielding one entry per CDR3 protein. Of roughly 680,000 distinct CDR3 sequences listed, around 48% are singletons. In germline, CDR1 is SGDLS, CDR2 YYNGEE. Trimming pared 1 base from V and 4 bases from J, leaving 14 bases between. This CDR3 has 15 residues. The clonotype comes from a woman aged 55-70 years in good health. The gene calls are TRBV9 and TRBJ1-1, with D unclear. The sample comprised blood. The CDR3 nucleotides are TGTGCCAGCAGCGTATTGGGAGGGCGGTCCACTGAAGCTTTCTTT. Translated, it gives CASSVLGGRSTEAFF.